Each of the 30 T cell receptor beta chains below was sequenced from the same sample in a study of cytomegalovirus exposure and HLA in healthy donors. With 60 Vbeta and 13 Jbeta primers, the PCR was carried out. Sequencing was performed with immunoSEQ multiplex PCR; in TCRdb, only in-frame clones are kept and a portion is missing. In the table there are a few hundred thousand clones, roughly 80% of which are singletons. Source material: PBMCs. These receptors all come from a girl aged 2 to 9 in good health and CMV-seronegative.

The chain has TRBV10-1 and TRBJ2-3; 8 bases align to TRBD1. V was clipped by 6 bases and J by 2 bases; unmatched bases: 4. The CDR3 covers 14 residues. The germline V gene encodes CDR1 WNHNN and CDR2 SYGVQD (reference sequence). The CDR3 here is CASSRDRYTDTQYF. The DNA for the CDR3 is TGCGCCAGCAGCCGGGACAGGTACACAGATACGCAGTATTTT.

This chain uses TRBV4-2 with TRBJ2-5; perhaps TRBD2 as D (5 bases). This CDR3 is built from 14 residues. Trimming removed 0 bases from V and 10 bases from J, with 15 bases in between. Germline CDR1 and CDR2: LGHNA and YNFKEQ. The CDR3 region has the DNA TGTGCCAGCAGCCAAGAGGACTCGGGCGTAATCCAGTACTTC. It specifies CASSQEDSGVIQYF.

The chain combines TRBV11-2 with TRBJ2-1, with TRBD1 matching 7 bases. The CDR3 has 12 amino acids. Germline CDR1 is SGHAT and CDR2 is FQNNGV. J gave up 10 bases and V 5 bases, and 5 bases lay outside the gene matches. The CDR3 protein is CASSISTGEQFF. As DNA, the CDR3 is TGTGCCAGCAGCATTTCGACAGGGGAGCAGTTCTTC.

In its sample, this clone was seen once. This sequence joins TRBV11-2 and TRBJ2-7; D not resolved. V was shortened by 3 bases and J by 3 bases, with 21 bases between the two germline ends. CDR3 size: 17 residues. The germline CDR1 and CDR2 sequences are SGHAT and FQNNGV. The CDR3 region has the DNA TGTGCCAGCAGCTTGGGCCCGCAGGCAACACGGAACTACGAGCAGTACTTC. Translated: CASSLGPQATRNYEQYF.

The V call is TRBV11-1, the J call TRBJ1-2, with 7 bases lining up with TRBD1. The CDR3 length is 14 residues. Germline V gene lookup returns CDR1 SGHAT and CDR2 FQDESV (reference sequence). V was clipped by 4 bases and J by 8 bases; unmatched bases: 10. CDR3 nucleotides: TGTGCCAGCAGCTCAACGACAGGGAAGATCGGCTACACCTTC. It translates to CASSSTTGKIGYTF.

This sequence joins TRBV5-4 and TRBJ2-1; D ambiguous. Per germline, CDR1 SGHNT and CDR2 YYREEE (reference sequence). The CDR3 extends over 13 amino acids. The germline V and J ends were trimmed by 1 base and 7 bases, with 9 bases remaining between them. The CDR3 reads CASSLPPGNEQFF. The CDR3 DNA reads as TGTGCCAGCAGCTTGCCCCCCGGGAATGAGCAGTTCTTC.

This clone was seen only a few times. This chain connects TRBV29-1 to TRBJ1-1; D is possibly TRBD1 (6 bases). The CDR3 sequence is 12 residues long. Germline CDR1 reads SQVTM; CDR2 reads ANQGSEA. Trimming removed 7 bases at V and 10 bases at J, with 19 bases between. The CDR3 region is CSAHRRGLGAFF. DNA for the CDR3: TGCAGCGCGCATCGCAGGGGACTAGGAGCTTTCTTT.

The J gene is TRBJ1-1, the V gene TRBV5-1; perhaps TRBD1 as D (6 bases). The V and J ends lost 4 bases and 3 bases respectively, with 10 bases between them. Germline assignment: CDR1 SGHRS and CDR2 YFSETQ. This CDR3 has 13 amino acids. The DNA of the CDR3 is TGCGCCAGCAGCCGCAGGACAGACACTGAAGCTTTCTTT. Encoded protein: CASSRRTDTEAFF.

CDR3 sequence (DNA): TGTGCCAGCAGCATTAGAGGAGGGTTCCACGAGCAGTACTTC. Translated, it gives CASSIRGGFHEQYF. This sequence joins TRBV11-2 and TRBJ2-7, with D maybe TRBD2 (6 bases). The germline V gene encodes CDR1 SGHAT and CDR2 FQNNGV. The ends were cut back, 5 bases at V and 5 bases at J, with 16 bases in the middle. This CDR3 contains 14 residues. Using reference TRBV11-2 and TRBJ2-7 for the parts outside the CDR3, the full variable domain is EAGVAQSPRYKIIEKRQSVAFWCNPISGHATLYWYQQILGQGPKLLIQFQNNGVVDDSQLPKDRFSAERLKGVDSTLKIQPAKLEDSAVYLCASSIRGGFHEQYFGPGTRLTVT.

The table lists this clone with a few counts. This chain uses TRBV30 with TRBJ1-1; 7 bases line up with TRBD1. CDR3 size: 16 residues. V gave up 4 bases and J gave up 1 base; unmatched junction bases: 12. CDR1 is GTSNPN and CDR2 is SVGIG in the germline V gene (reference sequence). CDR3 loop: CAWTRGLYAPNTEAFF. The CDR3 DNA reads as TGTGCCTGGACGAGGGGGCTGTATGCCCCGAACACTGAAGCTTTCTTT.

This chain uses TRBV2 with TRBJ2-1; TRBD2 matches 7 bases. The CDR3 is made up of 12 amino acids. Germline V gene data show CDR1 as SNHLY and CDR2 as FYNNEI. V lost 5 bases to trimming and J lost 8 bases; unmatched junction nucleotides: 3. The CDR3 reads CASSPTSDEQFF. The CDR3 DNA follows: TGTGCCAGCAGTCCTACTAGCGATGAGCAGTTCTTC. Supplemented by reference TRBV2 and TRBJ2-1, the full variable domain reads EPEVTQTPSHQVTQMGQEVILRCVPISNHLYFYWYRQILGQKVEFLVSFYNNEISEKSEIFDDQFSVERPDGSNFTLKIRSTKLEDSAMYFCASSPTSDEQFFGPGTRLTVL.

V and J are TRBV29-1 and TRBJ1-1; TRBD1 aligns across 9 bases. This CDR3 has 13 residues. CDR1 and CDR2 (germline): SQVTM, ANQGSEA. With V trimmed by 6 bases and J by 3 bases, 5 bases remained unmatched. As DNA, the CDR3 is TGCAGCGTGGGACAGGGTGGCTACACTGAAGCTTTCTTT. It yields the protein CSVGQGGYTEAFF.

The chain has TRBV6-1 and TRBJ2-2; D remains unclear. Trimming removed 2 bases at V and 5 bases at J, with 6 bases between. Germline V gene lookup returns CDR1 MNHNS and CDR2 SASEGT. The CDR3 totals 13 residues. The CDR3 sequence is CASSEIITGELFF. CDR3 bases: TGTGCCAGCAGTGAAATTATTACCGGGGAGCTGTTTTTT.

This chain connects TRBV4-1 to TRBJ1-1; D gene uncertain. V gave up 4 bases and J gave up 1 base, with 16 bases separating them. Germline CDR1 is MGHRA and CDR2 is YSYEKL. CDR3 length equals 16 residues. CDR3 region: CASSPKSALGNTEAFF. For the CDR3, the DNA is TGCGCCAGCAGCCCAAAATCTGCCCTCGGGAACACTGAAGCTTTCTTT.

The chain employs TRBV29-1 and TRBJ1-1; unclear D gene. The CDR3 has 13 amino acids. The germline gives CDR1 SQVTM, CDR2 ANQGSEA. Trimming pared 4 bases from V and 3 bases from J, leaving 12 bases between. The CDR3 nucleotides read TGCAGCGTTGTTAGCCCCCGGGACACTGAAGCTTTCTTT. This translates into CSVVSPRDTEAFF.

The chain employs TRBV14 and TRBJ1-1; a weak D match, TRBD1 (5 bases). The CDR3 loop spans 13 amino acids. From germline, CDR1 is SGHDN and CDR2 FVKESK. Trimming took off 0 bases at V and 8 bases at J, with 10 bases between the two ends. This CDR3 reads CASSQDQRGEAFF. CDR3 nucleotide sequence: TGTGCCAGCAGCCAAGATCAGCGGGGGGAAGCTTTCTTT.

This chain links TRBV12-5 with TRBJ1-3; TRBD1 might be the D (5 bases). Germline loops: CDR1 LGHNT, CDR2 FRNRAP. V gave up 1 base and J gave up 0 bases, with 13 bases separating them. The CDR3 runs 17 residues. Here the CDR3 DNA reads TGTGCTAGTGGTTTGGGACCCCAGGGCTACTCTGGAAACACCATATATTTT. Its protein is CASGLGPQGYSGNTIYF.

CDR3 sequence: CSAGQGAQPQHF. DNA of the CDR3: TGCAGCGCCGGACAGGGGGCTCAGCCCCAGCATTTT. The rearrangement uses TRBV29-1 and TRBJ1-5; 11 positions agree with TRBD1. J lost 6 bases, V lost 7 bases, and 2 bases had no gene match. The CDR3 has 12 residues. Looked up from germline, CDR1 is SQVTM and CDR2 is ANQGSEA.

The chain joins TRBV7-5 to TRBJ2-3; TRBD2 is the table's D call and was not checked against the DNA. TRBV7-5 is flagged as a pseudogene. This CDR3 is built from 15 residues. CDR3 nucleotides: TGTGCCAGAATGCGGCCGGGAGGGCCATGGGGTACGCAGTATTTT. It translates to CARMRPGGPWGTQYF.

V gene TRBV19 combines with J gene TRBJ1-1, with D hard to call. V lost 0 bases and J 4 bases, leaving 9 bases between the germline ends. The CDR3 totals 14 residues. CDR1 is LNHDA, CDR2 SQIVND, per germline (reference sequence). CDR3 protein: CASSIDGPSTEAFF. DNA of the CDR3: TGTGCCAGTAGTATAGATGGGCCGAGCACTGAAGCTTTCTTT.

This chain connects TRBV20-1 to TRBJ2-5; no reliable D call. V was cut by 6 bases and J by 5 bases, with 10 bases left in between. Germline CDR1 reads DFQATT; CDR2 reads SNEGSKA (reference sequence). There are 11 residues in the CDR3. This CDR3 is CSAGWRETQYF. In DNA form, the CDR3 reads TGCAGTGCCGGTTGGCGGGAGACCCAGTACTTC.

The chain recombines TRBV2 with TRBJ1-2; 7 nucleotides agree with TRBD1. The V gene end was trimmed by 4 bases and the J gene end by 7 bases; junction bases not matched to a gene: 6. The V gene's germline CDR1 is SNHLY and CDR2 FYNNEI. The CDR3 extends over 13 amino acids. CDR3 amino acids: CASSGGAGGGYTF. The CDR3 DNA is TGTGCCAGCAGTGGAGGGGCAGGGGGTGGCTACACCTTC.

This sequence joins TRBV7-2 and TRBJ1-1; 9 bases match TRBD1. The germline V gene has CDR1 SGHTA and CDR2 FQGNSA. The CDR3 consists of 17 residues. Unmatched junction bases numbered 7, after V lost 1 base and J lost 1 base. CDR3 residues: CASSLVGTGLGNTEAFF. The CDR3 nucleotides read TGTGCCAGCAGCTTAGTGGGGACAGGGCTAGGGAACACTGAAGCTTTCTTT.

Concerning this clone: The sample contains more than one DNA sequence encoding this CDR3. The V call is TRBV5-1, the J call TRBJ1-2, with 8 bases lining up with TRBD1. Germline-derived CDR1 and CDR2 are SGHRS and YFSETQ. This CDR3 is 14 amino acids long. The V gene end was trimmed by 0 bases and the J gene end by 2 bases; junction bases not matched to a gene: 0. The CDR3 loop is CASSLGQGNYGYTF. CDR3 coding DNA: TGCGCCAGCAGCTTGGGACAGGGGAACTATGGCTACACCTTC.

V and J are TRBV6-1 and TRBJ1-4; unclear D gene. The germline V and J ends were trimmed by 6 bases and 0 bases, with 8 bases remaining between them. The CDR3 totals 14 residues. Germline V gene lookup returns CDR1 MNHNS and CDR2 SASEGT. The CDR3, as DNA: TGTGCCAGCAGAGGCGGGGCAACTAATGAAAAACTGTTTTTT. The encoded protein is CASRGGATNEKLFF.

This clone was found a few times. The V and J genes are TRBV10-3 and TRBJ1-2, with D perhaps TRBD1 (6 bases). The germline V gene encodes CDR1 ENHRY and CDR2 SYGVKD. The CDR3 contains 13 residues. V was trimmed by 4 bases and J by 3 bases, leaving 9 bases between them. The CDR3 is CAISGGRDYGYTF. Written as DNA, the CDR3 is TGTGCCATCAGTGGGGGGCGGGACTATGGCTACACCTTC.

V usage is TRBV6-7 and J usage is TRBJ1-5, with a possible D match to TRBD1 (5 bases). TRBV6-7 is placed among ORFs of uncertain function. Trimming removed 0 bases at V and 7 bases at J, with 13 bases between. There are 15 residues in the CDR3. This CDR3 reads CASSYSFRVGQPQHF. In nucleotides, the CDR3 is TGTGCCAGCAGTTACTCGTTCAGGGTTGGGCAGCCCCAGCATTTT.

The chain employs TRBV6-1 and TRBJ1-2; unclear D gene. The CDR3 length is 13 residues. V was cut by 4 bases and J by 4 bases, with 10 bases left in between. Germline CDR1 MNHNS, CDR2 SASEGT. In DNA, the CDR3 is TGTGCCAGCAGTGGAGCCGAGGGCTATGGCTACACCTTC. Translating it yields CASSGAEGYGYTF.

The chain links TRBV6-5 to TRBJ1-2; 8 bases match TRBD1. The CDR3 is 15 residues long. CDR1 MNHEY and CDR2 SVGAGI come from the germline V gene. V gave up 4 bases and J gave up 6 bases; unmatched junction bases: 10. The CDR3 nucleotides are TGTGCCAGCAGTTTGACAGGGGAAGGCCTAGATGGCTACACCTTC. This gives the protein CASSLTGEGLDGYTF.

This clone was counted a few times. The genes are TRBV19 and TRBJ1-4; 8 nucleotides agree with TRBD1. Germline CDR1 and CDR2: LNHDA and SQIVND (reference sequence). The CDR3 contains 14 residues. After removal of 10 bases from V and 9 bases from J, the junction contained 13 bases not matched to a gene. The DNA of the CDR3 is TGTGCCACCTACCCGGGACAGGAGGATCAAAAACTGTTTTTT. Translating it yields CATYPGQEDQKLFF.